The text below deals with one TCR beta chain. This record comes from a study of blood T cells in healthy people across ages. A second PCR of about 7 to 12 cycles used a sample-barcoded 5' primer and a J-beta primer mix. A single record per CDR3 protein comes from TCRdb applying MiXCR to the 5' RACE reads. The sample contains roughly 1.5 million distinct CDR3 sequences, about 42% of which appear only once. Germline V gene data show CDR1 as MNHEY and CDR2 as SVGAGI. The CDR3 has 18 residues. Unmatched junction bases numbered 11, after V lost 0 bases and J lost 3 bases. The genes are TRBV6-5 and TRBJ2-3; 8 bases are a match to TRBD2. The source material was blood. The sequence derives from a woman aged 18-29 years in good health. DNA for the CDR3: TGTGCCAGCAGTTACTCGGTTAACGGGGGGGCTAATACAGATACGCAGTATTTT. Amino acids: CASSYSVNGGANTDTQYF.